Sequencing of this T cell receptor (beta chain) was carried out in a study of cytomegalovirus exposure and HLA in healthy donors. Study in general: Within the Caucasian-associated ancestry cluster were roughly 82% of the approximately 390 genotyped donors. Overall study findings and caveats: As a later analysis showed, a missense DCLRE1C variant was linked to trimming of TCR beta V- and J-genes. Segments of the TCR beta V type were, in most cases, productive about 87% or about 30% of the time in an earlier analysis. More than 15,000 TCR beta sequences were associated with HLA alleles at 0.05 false discovery rate in a later analysis.

With respect to this clone: The antigen remains unidentified.

The PCR used 60 Vbeta and 13 Jbeta primers. Sequenced by immunoSEQ multiplex PCR; TCRdb stores in-frame clones only, minus some. The table gives about 74,000 clones; the top ten clones make up around 7.2% of it. This sequence was found in a female donor in good health and CMV-seropositive. The source material was PBMCs.

The CDR3 DNA is TGCGCCAGCAGCTTGAGGGGCGGGGGTGAAGCTTTCTTT. Amino acid sequence: CASSLRGGGEAFF. This chain uses TRBV5-1 with TRBJ1-1, with D perhaps TRBD1 (5 bases). With 1 base removed from V and 7 bases from J, the gap between germline ends came to 11 bases. The CDR3 extends over 13 amino acids. Germline-derived CDR1 and CDR2 are SGHRS and YFSETQ. Based on the CDR3 plus reference TRBV5-1 and TRBJ1-1, the full variable domain is KAGVTQTPRYLIKTRGQQVTLSCSPISGHRSVSWYQQTPGQGLQFLFEYFSETQRNKGNFPGRFSGRQFSNSRSEMNVSTLELGDSALYLCASSLRGGGEAFFGQGTRLTVV.